This T cell receptor beta chain was captured by sequencing in a study of T cell repertoires in cytomegalovirus infection. V was clipped by 1 base and J by 3 bases, with 10 bases between them. The germline V gene has CDR1 DFQATT and CDR2 SNEGSKA (reference sequence). CDR3 length: 13 residues. TCRdb used MiXCR to reprocess the reads, holding one entry per CDR3 protein. The sample includes just under 300,000 distinct CDR3 sequences, roughly 9.3% of them seen just once. This clonotype turned up a few times. The chain combines TRBV20-1 with TRBJ2-7; weak D call: TRBD1 (7 bases). Specimen: PBMCs. The receptor was isolated from a human donor in good health (CMV status not recorded). Some clones in this sample may be carry-over from other donors' samples. The CDR3 is CSARGRGVYEQYF. In DNA form, the CDR3 reads TGCAGTGCTAGAGGCAGGGGGGTCTACGAGCAGTACTTC.